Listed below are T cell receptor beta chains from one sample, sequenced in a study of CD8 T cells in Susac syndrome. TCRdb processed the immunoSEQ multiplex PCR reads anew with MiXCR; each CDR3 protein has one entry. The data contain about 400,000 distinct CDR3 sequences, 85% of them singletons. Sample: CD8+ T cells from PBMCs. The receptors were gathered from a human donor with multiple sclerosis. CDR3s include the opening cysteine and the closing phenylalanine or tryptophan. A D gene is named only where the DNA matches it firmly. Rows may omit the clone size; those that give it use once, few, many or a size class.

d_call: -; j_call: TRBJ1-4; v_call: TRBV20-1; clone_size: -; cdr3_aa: CSALGTGRDATNEKLFF; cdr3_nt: TGCAGTGCACTAGGAACCGGCCGGGACGCAACTAATGAAAAACTGTTTTTT
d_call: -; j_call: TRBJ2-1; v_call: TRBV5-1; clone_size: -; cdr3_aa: CASSLPWDGGYNEQFF; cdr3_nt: TGCGCCAGCAGCTTGCCTTGGGACGGGGGATACAATGAGCAGTTCTTC
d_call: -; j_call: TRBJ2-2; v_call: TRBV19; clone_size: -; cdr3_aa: CASSIRGNTGELFF; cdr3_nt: TGTGCCAGTAGTATTAGGGGGAACACCGGGGAGCTGTTTTTT
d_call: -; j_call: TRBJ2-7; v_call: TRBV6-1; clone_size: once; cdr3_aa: CASEGGPTTYEQYF; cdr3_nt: TGTGCCAGCGAGGGGGGGCCTACTACCTACGAGCAGTACTTC
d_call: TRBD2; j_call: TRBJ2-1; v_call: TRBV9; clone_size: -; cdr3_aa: CASSVPAGGLGGYNEQFF; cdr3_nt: TGTGCCAGCAGCGTCCCCGCGGGAGGACTAGGAGGGTACAATGAGCAGTTCTTC
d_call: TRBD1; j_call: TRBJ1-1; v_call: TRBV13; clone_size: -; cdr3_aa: CASSIQGFTEAFF; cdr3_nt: TGTGCCAGCAGCATACAGGGGTTCACTGAAGCTTTCTTT
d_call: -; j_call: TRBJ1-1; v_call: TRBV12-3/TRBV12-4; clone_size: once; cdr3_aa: CASIRGSDTEAFF; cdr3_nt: TGTGCCAGCATAAGGGGCTCGGACACTGAAGCTTTCTTT
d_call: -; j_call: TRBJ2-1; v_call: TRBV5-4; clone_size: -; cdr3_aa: CASSPGLEYPEQFF; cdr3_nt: TGTGCCAGCAGCCCGGGACTCGAGTATCCGGAGCAGTTCTTC
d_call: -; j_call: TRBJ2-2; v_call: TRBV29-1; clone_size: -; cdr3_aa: CSVLRGSTGELFF; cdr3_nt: TGCAGCGTTCTCAGGGGAAGTACCGGGGAGCTGTTTTTT
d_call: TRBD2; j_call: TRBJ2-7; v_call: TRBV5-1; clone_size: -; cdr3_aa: CASSLPVGLAGGFPYEQYF; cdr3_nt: TGCGCCAGCAGCTTGCCAGTTGGACTAGCGGGAGGATTTCCCTACGAGCAGTACTTC
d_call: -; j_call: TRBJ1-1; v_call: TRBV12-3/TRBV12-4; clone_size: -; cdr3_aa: CASSLEPGTEAFF; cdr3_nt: TGTGCCAGCAGTTTAGAACCCGGCACTGAAGCTTTCTTT
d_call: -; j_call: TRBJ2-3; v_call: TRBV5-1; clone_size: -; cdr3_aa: CASSGSTDTQYF; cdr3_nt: TGCGCCAGCAGTGGGAGCACAGATACGCAGTATTTT